This TCR beta chain was sequenced in a study of beta chain features in type 1 diabetes (dated by TCRdb to 2017 to 2018). Regarding the complete study: Patients and healthy donors did not differ in mean age, gender distribution, total cell number or subset yield. Across all samples, 90 million to 130 million sorted cells were examined, and cell number per subset correlated strongly with RNA yield. Naive and central memory subsets were obtained from all 30 or so donors, but regulatory and stem cell-like memory subsets were isolated from only 8 patients and roughly eight healthy donors. The study compared TCRB repertoires of sorted circulating CD4+ T cell subsets between recently diagnosed type 1 diabetes patients and matched healthy donors.

Results the study describes overall, beyond this receptor: PCR may preferentially amplify shorter templates, but because patient and control samples were amplified and corrected together, any resulting skew would affect both groups equally. Naive, central memory and regulatory TCRB repertoires appeared more similar among patients than among healthy donors. At VDJ recombination sites, type 1 diabetes patients had fewer insertions and more deleted nucleotides, which implies abnormalities in thymic rearrangement. Type 1 diabetes patients showed a moderate but significant shortening of TCRB CDR3 length in all four CD4+ subsets. Because cDNA was sequenced instead of genomic DNA, activated cells with high expression could be over-represented, although the groups did not differ in activation or CD3 levels. HLA sub-analyses involved small numbers of individuals, so any influence of HLA type on TCRB rearrangement remained unresolved.

All of the isolated RNA was reverse transcribed with the High Capacity cDNA Reverse Transcription Kit, so expressed TCRB transcripts were sequenced. Deep immunoSEQ sequencing was performed on naive, central memory and regulatory T cell samples, with an average of around 3.5 million total reads per sample. Sorted cells were lysed in RLT buffer and RNA was extracted with DNase-treated RNeasy Micro or Mini kits, depending on cell number. To prevent cross-contamination, each cell subset was processed individually, whereas patient and healthy donor samples were processed jointly. Using the immunoSEQ multiplex PCR, TCRB sequences were amplified from cDNA into 87-bp fragments spanning the CDR3 region. The amplicons were sequenced using the Illumina HiSeq platform. The paper's processing steps were these. Synthetic template baselines were used to correct PCR bias computationally, reads within Hamming distance 2 were collapsed, and singletons that could not be merged were discarded. Reads were aligned against IMGT to assign V, D and J genes, CDR3 length and insertions or deletions at six rearrangement sites. Clonotype counts were normalized to sorted cell number within each subset before computing true diversity and Gini coefficients with the tcR R package. The overlap coefficient, calculated on TCRB nucleotide sequences, was used to quantify repertoire sharing. As stored in TCRdb, this immuneACCESS dataset retains in-frame rearrangements with V and J assigned. A fraction of the clones does not appear; measured against another copy, unresolved V genes explain less than half of the discrepancy, and the remainder lacks a known reason. The V and J calls and the clone size are those of that table, but D and trimming were determined from the DNA. The sample table shows about 220,000 clones, and around 9.9% are seen once. Clones ranked in the top ten supply 1% to 1.5% of the sample.

CDR1 and CDR2, looked up from the germline V gene, are SGHRS and YFSETQ. The CDR3 runs 16 amino acids, cysteine and phenylalanine included. Just the 48-base CDR3 DNA is kept, in frame starting at base 1. The germline V end is reduced by 3 bases and the J end by 2 bases; junction bases left unmatched: 6. From each donor, a single peripheral blood sample of approximately 120 mL on average was drawn into heparinised tubes. A BD FACSAria II was used to sort naive, central memory, regulatory and stem cell-like memory CD4+ T cells with a panel that included CD45RO, CCR7, CD25, CD127, CD95 and CD27. A purity above 98% was achieved for all sorted populations. PBMCs were isolated right away by Lymphoprep density gradient centrifugation and were stained directly, without culture. So that batch effects would be minimized, each experiment stained and sorted samples in pairs, pairing one healthy donor with one patient.

To note about this clone: Its antigen remains unidentified. Within one base of it there is no much larger clone, and no base qualities were kept.

The chain couples TRBV5-1 to TRBJ2-2, with 8 central nucleotides matching TRBD1. This TCR was sampled from a man aged 18 to 30 in good health. The sequencing input was central memory CD4+ T cells from blood. The CDR3 amino acid sequence is: CASSSRQGINTGELFF. DNA sequence: TGCGCCAGCAGCTCCCGACAGGGGATAAACACCGGGGAGCTGTTTTTT. The full variable domain, with segments outside the CDR3 supplied by the reference TRBV5-1 and TRBJ2-2 proteins, appears as KAGVTQTPRYLIKTRGQQVTLSCSPISGHRSVSWYQQTPGQGLQFLFEYFSETQRNKGNFPGRFSGRQFSNSRSEMNVSTLELGDSALYLCASSSRQGINTGELFFGEGSRLTVL.